Presented here are 24 T cell receptor delta chains from one specimen sequenced in a study of gamma-delta chains in newborns, infants, children. TCRdb reanalysed the reads via CATT. The repertoire holds under 5,500 delta-chain clones, with about 5.6% as singletons. The specimen sequenced was blood. These receptor sequences come from a child who was a newborn, infant or young child, either healthy, febrile or measles-vaccinated (not recorded which).

This clone turned up a few times. TCRdb shows a much larger clone's protein in place of this DNA's translation, and the two differ at residue 12, likely through a read error; the protein shown is translated from the DNA. This rearrangement joins TRDV2 to TRDJ3, with TRDD3 matching 11 bases. Germline CDR1 GEAIGNYY, CDR2 EKD. The CDR3 covers 18 residues. The CDR3 nucleotides read TGTGCCTGTGACACTGGGGGATACGGCTCCTGGGGCACCCGACAGATGTTTTTC. It codes for CACDTGGYGSWGTRQMFF.

The chain uses TRDV1 and TRDJ1; 10 positions agree with TRDD3. The J gene is not listed in TCRdb, so it was assigned here from a DNA match to germline. The germline CDR1 and CDR2 sequences are TSWWSYY and QGS. Trimming cost V 0 bases and J 3 bases; bases outside gene matches: 40. The CDR3 has 28 residues. The CDR3 here is CALGELYTTSLTGGYELGTRAISDKLIF. CDR3 DNA: TGTGCTCTTGGGGAACTCTACACTACTTCCTTAACCGGGGGATACGAGTTGGGCACTCGGGCTATCTCCGATAAACTCATCTTT.

Worth noting for this clone: This may be a read error: a much more frequent sequence differs by one nucleotide. The genes are TRDV2 and TRDJ1; 9 bases agree with TRDD3. The CDR3 length is 16 residues. Germline CDR1 reads GEAIGNYY; CDR2 reads EKD. CDR3 in amino acids: CACDALGDEVTVKLIF. The CDR3 DNA follows: TGTGCCTGTGACGCCCTGGGGGATGAAGTCACCGTTAAACTCATCTTT.

The chain links TRDV1 to TRDJ2; 9 bases fit TRDD3. The J segment lost 3 bases and the V segment lost 1 base, leaving 21 bases of the junction unmatched. This CDR3 contains 22 residues. The germline gives CDR1 TSWWSYY, CDR2 QGS. CDR3 in amino acids: CALGERPIGGCTGGRLTAQLFF. CDR3 DNA sequence: TGTGCTCTTGGGGAACGGCCCATAGGGGGCTGTACTGGGGGAAGGCTGACAGCACAACTCTTCTTT.

To note about this clone: A far larger clone is one base from this, pointing to a likely read error. The identical CDR3 is also encoded by other nucleotide sequences in the sample. Here the CDR3 DNA reads TGTGCCTGTGACATACTGGGGGGTACCGATAAACTCATCTTT. Its translation: CACDILGGTDKLIF. The V and J genes are TRDV2 and TRDJ1; 8 nucleotides agree with TRDD3. Germline V gene sequence: CDR1 GEAIGNYY, CDR2 EKD. Trimming took 2 bases from V and 2 from J; bases not matched to a gene: 3. The CDR3 loop spans 14 amino acids.

By share of the sample, this clone is medium-sized (0.01 to 0.1%). The genes are TRDV2 and TRDJ1, with 7 nucleotides matching TRDD3. From germline, CDR1 is GEAIGNYY and CDR2 EKD. V was pared by 1 base and J by 1 base, with 8 bases of the junction left unmatched. The CDR3 length is 16 residues. The CDR3 coding sequence is TGTGCCTGTGACACTCTTTCTGGGGGGCCCACCGATAAACTCATCTTT. Protein: CACDTLSGGPTDKLIF.

The rearrangement links TRDV1 to TRDJ1, with 9 bases matching TRDD3. The V segment lost 7 bases and the J segment 0 bases; nucleotides outside the gene matches: 33. Germline V gene sequence: CDR1 TSWWSYY, CDR2 QGS. CDR3 size: 24 residues. CDR3 residues: CALVARTWVRGILYSYTDTDKLIF. The CDR3, as DNA: TGTGCTCTTGTTGCGCGGACGTGGGTTCGGGGGATACTCTACTCCTACACCGACACCGATAAACTCATCTTT.

This clone was detected only a few times. A far bigger clonotype differs at one base, so this is likely a read error. This specimen includes other DNA sequences encoding the same CDR3. V is TRDV2 and J is TRDJ1, with 9 bases aligning to TRDD3. The CDR3 consists of 17 residues. From germline, CDR1 is GEAIGNYY and CDR2 EKD. Here the CDR3 reads CACDAVGDTKYTDKLIF. For the CDR3, the DNA is TGTGCCTGTGACGCCGTCGGGGATACGAAGTACACAGATAAACTCATCTTT.

Regarding this clone: It is likely a read error: a sequence one base away is far more abundant. This CDR3 is also generated by other DNA sequences in the sample. This chain uses TRDV2 with TRDJ1; 7 bases agree with TRDD3. Germline V gene sequence: CDR1 GEAIGNYY, CDR2 EKD. The V segment lost 0 bases and the J segment 2 bases; nucleotides outside the gene matches: 11. CDR3 length: 17 amino acids. This chain's CDR3 is CACDTLQRGYATDKLIF. DNA of the CDR3: TGTGCCTGTGACACCCTTCAAAGGGGATATGCGACCGATAAACTCATCTTT.

This clone is judged medium-sized. The rearrangement joins TRDV2 to TRDJ1; possibly TRDD3 for D (6 bases). Germline V gives CDR1 GEAIGNYY, CDR2 EKD. Trimming took off 1 base at V and 2 bases at J, with 13 bases between the two ends. The CDR3 has 15 amino acids. The CDR3 coding sequence is TGTGCCTGTGACACGGTGGGGGCTACGACCGATAAACTCATCTTT. It codes for CACDTVGATTDKLIF.

The chain couples TRDV2 to TRDJ1, with TRDD3 identical over 9 bases. Germline assignment: CDR1 GEAIGNYY and CDR2 EKD. V shed 3 bases, J shed 0 bases, and the junction held 4 bases outside the gene matches. The CDR3 sequence is 15 residues long. The CDR3, as DNA: TGTGCCTGTGACCAACTGGGGGAAGACACCGATAAACTCATCTTT. The encoded protein is CACDQLGEDTDKLIF.

Relative to its sample, this clone is medium-sized. This rearrangement joins TRDV2 to TRDJ1; 7 bases line up with TRDD3. Germline V gene data show CDR1 as GEAIGNYY and CDR2 as EKD. Trimming removed 0 bases from V and 0 bases from J; junction bases left unmatched: 9. This CDR3 contains 17 residues. For the CDR3, the DNA is TGTGCCTGTGACACCGTTGGGGGAGCTTTTTACACCGATAAACTCATCTTT. This encodes CACDTVGGAFYTDKLIF.

This clone is labeled as medium-sized. The identical CDR3 is also encoded by other nucleotide sequences in the sample. The J gene is TRDJ1, the V gene TRDV2; 8 bases match TRDD3. The CDR3 loop spans 19 amino acids. With V trimmed by 0 bases and J by 0 bases, 14 bases remained unmatched. In germline, CDR1 is GEAIGNYY, CDR2 EKD. The CDR3 nucleotides are TGTGCCTGTGACACCGTCCTCAACCTGGGGGAGAAGTACACCGATAAACTCATCTTT. This codes for CACDTVLNLGEKYTDKLIF.

The CDR3 DNA reads as TGTGCTCTTGGGGGGCTCAACTCCTCTGGGGGGCCTTTTAAACTCATCTTT. Translated, it gives CALGGLNSSGGPFKLIF. The chain recombines TRDV1 with TRDJ1; 7 positions match TRDD3. TCRdb does not report a J gene; here it was assigned by matching the DNA to germline references. Per the germline V gene, CDR1 is TSWWSYY and CDR2 is QGS. J lost 7 bases, V lost 4 bases, and 18 bases had no gene match. This CDR3 has 17 amino acids.

The chain is built from TRDV2 and TRDJ1; 13 bases are a match to TRDD3. The germline CDR1 and CDR2 sequences are GEAIGNYY and EKD. This CDR3 has 20 residues. With 3 bases clipped from V and 0 bases from J, the junction kept 15 bases outside the gene matches. The DNA for the CDR3 is TGTGCCTGTGACCCCCTTGAGTTACTGGGGGATACGCGGGACACCGATAAACTCATCTTT. Translation: CACDPLELLGDTRDTDKLIF.

Sample share makes this clone medium-sized. The CDR3 loop is CACDTLLGDTGKLIF. In DNA form, the CDR3 reads TGTGCCTGTGACACCTTACTGGGGGATACGGGTAAACTCATCTTT. The rearrangement uses TRDV2 and TRDJ1; TRDD3 matches 13 bases. V lost 0 bases and J lost 7; bases outside the gene matches: 4. This CDR3 is 15 amino acids long. The germline gives CDR1 GEAIGNYY, CDR2 EKD.

As regards this clone: A much larger clone is a single base away; this may be a read error. V and J are TRDV2 and TRDJ1, with D maybe TRDD3 (5 bases). Trimming removed 3 bases from V and 2 bases from J, with 21 bases in between. In germline, CDR1 is GEAIGNYY, CDR2 EKD. The length of the CDR3 is 17 residues. The CDR3 region has the DNA TGTGCCTGTGACTCGATTAGGGAGATATGGGGAACCGATAAACTCATCTTT. It codes for CACDSIREIWGTDKLIF.

Concerning this clone itself: The TCRdb record carries a much larger clone's protein, which differs from this DNA's translation at residue 10; a read error is the likely cause, and the protein listed here is the DNA translation. The chain has TRDV2 and TRDJ3; 7 positions match TRDD3. V was clipped by 0 bases and J by 2 bases; unmatched bases: 6. Germline V lookup: CDR1 GEAIGNYY, CDR2 EKD. This CDR3 comprises 18 residues. CDR3 in amino acids: CACDTGGFSPWDTRQMFF. The CDR3 nucleotides are TGTGCCTGTGACACCGGGGGATTCAGCCCCTGGGACACCCGACAGATGTTTTTC.

By proportion, this clone is medium-sized. This chain connects TRDV2 to TRDJ1; tentative D call: TRDD3 (6 bases). CDR1 and CDR2 from the germline V gene are GEAIGNYY and EKD. V lost 0 bases to trimming and J lost 0 bases, with 19 bases between them. The length of the CDR3 is 18 residues. The CDR3 nucleotides are TGTGCCTGTGACACCGTTTCTCAGGGGGGACCCTACACCGATAAACTCATCTTT. This encodes CACDTVSQGGPYTDKLIF.

A word on this clone: One junction end disagrees with the germline gene, perhaps due to a read error. Other DNA sequences within the sample encode an identical CDR3. This chain links TRDV2 with TRDJ1; 8 bases match TRDD3. The CDR3 consists of 17 residues. CDR1 is GEAIGNYY and CDR2 is EKD in the germline V gene. The CDR3 here is CACDTVSLGADTDKLIF. CDR3 nucleotides: TGTGCCTGCGACACGGTATCACTGGGGGCAGACACCGATAAACTCATCTTT.

By proportion, this clone is medium-sized. J is TRDJ3 and V is TRDV2; maybe TRDD3 (6 bases). Trimming took 2 bases from V and 0 from J, leaving 7 bases between them. This CDR3 spans 16 amino acids. Germline V gives CDR1 GEAIGNYY, CDR2 EKD. This CDR3 is CACDILGSWDTRQMFF. The CDR3 DNA sequence: TGTGCCTGTGACATACTGGGCTCCTGGGACACCCGACAGATGTTTTTC.

Comments on this clone: Since a much larger clone is just one base distant, this may be a read error. Other DNA variants within this sample encode the same CDR3. The gene calls are TRDV2 and TRDJ1, with a tentative D call TRDD3 (6 bases). This CDR3 is built from 17 residues. Trimming cost V 4 bases and J 3 bases, with 23 bases left between them. From germline, CDR1 is GEAIGNYY and CDR2 EKD. CDR3 nucleotide sequence: TGTGCCTGTGATACGTTACCTGGGGAACCGTGGGCCGATAAACTCATCTTT. This encodes CACDTLPGEPWADKLIF.

As concerns this clone: Since a much larger clone is just one base distant, this may be a read error. The sample contains more than one DNA sequence encoding this CDR3. V gene TRDV2 combines with J gene TRDJ1; 7 bases are a match to TRDD3. Trimming took 0 bases from V and 1 from J; bases not matched to a gene: 16. The CDR3 consists of 19 residues. Germline lookup yields CDR1 GEAIGNYY and CDR2 EKD. The CDR3 coding sequence is TGTGCCTGTGACACCGTTGCTTGGGGGACCGAACCAACCACCGATAAACTCATCTTT. As protein: CACDTVAWGTEPTTDKLIF.

This clone was counted between two and nine times. This may come from a read error, since a much larger clone is one base off. This chain joins TRDV2 and TRDJ2, with 10 bases lining up with TRDD3. Germline V gene lookup returns CDR1 GEAIGNYY and CDR2 EKD. Losses at the gene ends were 5 bases for V and 4 bases for J; bases not matched to a gene: 6. CDR3 length: 15 amino acids. Here the CDR3 DNA reads TGTGCCTGTGGCACAGTGGGGGATACGACAGCACAACTCTTCTTT. Its translation is CACGTVGDTTAQLFF.